The entry below gives a single T cell receptor beta chain sequence along with its context. Its target is unknown. The data were taken from a study of identifying expanded T cells in peripheral blood. Whole-study results and caveats: Over approximately two and four weeks, about 15 and 19 clones changed, versus around 1.2 between replicates. Across healthy donors, higher total template counts meant significantly greater approximately two-week count variance.

No infections or other immune events were documented during collection. Assay used: immunoSEQ multiplex PCR; TCRdb lists only in-frame clones, some missing. The table records 90,000 or so clones, 88% of them present only once. This CDR3 has 16 amino acids. Trimming cost V 5 bases and J 0 bases, with 16 bases left between them. Germline lookup yields CDR1 LNHNV and CDR2 YYDKDF (reference sequence). Material: blood. The chain is built from TRBV15 and TRBJ1-1, with a weak D call TRBD1 (6 bases). This sequence originates from a person aged 18-70 years in good health. In DNA form, the CDR3 reads TGTGCCACCAGCGGCCCACAGGGAGGATTGAACACTGAAGCTTTCTTT. This encodes CATSGPQGGLNTEAFF.